This entry lists 14 T cell receptor beta chains sequenced from one sample in a study of identical twins. TCRdb re-analysed the 5' RACE reads in MiXCR, keeping a single row per CDR3 protein. The sample holds some 440,000 distinct CDR3 sequences; around 24% are singletons and the top ten take roughly 2.8%. These data were also filed under a second study, of T cells expressing NK-cell markers.

Input material: CD4+ T cells sorted from blood. The receptors derive from a woman between 18 and 29 years old in good health.

A remark on this clonotype: Germline and junction disagree at one end, which may indicate a read error. This chain links TRBV5-1 with TRBJ2-1, with D tentatively TRBD1 (8 bases). Germline lookup yields CDR1 SGHRS and CDR2 YFSETQ. The CDR3 contains 13 residues. The CDR3 DNA sequence: TGCACCAGCGGGACAGGTCCATTCAATGAGCAGTTCTTC. As protein: CTSGTGPFNEQFF.

This clonotype was counted between two and nine times. This chain joins TRBV6-5 and TRBJ2-1; 12 bases map to TRBD2. The CDR3 length is 19 residues. V lost 0 bases and J lost 9; bases outside the gene matches: 15. Germline CDR1 is MNHEY and CDR2 is SVGAGI. The CDR3 DNA sequence: TGTGCCAGCAGTTACTCATTCGGGGCTAGCGGGGGGGTGAGAGGTGAGCAGTTCTTC. This sequence encodes CASSYSFGASGGVRGEQFF.

The chain is built from TRBV6-1 and TRBJ2-5, with 8 bases fitting TRBD2. V shed 9 bases and J 3 bases; nucleotides not matched to a gene: 9. CDR3 length equals 14 residues. From germline, CDR1 is MNHNS and CDR2 SASEGT. CDR3 sequence reads: CASRPGRAKETQYF. The CDR3 region has the DNA TGTGCCAGTAGACCCGGGAGGGCCAAAGAGACCCAGTACTTC.

V usage is TRBV12-3 or TRBV12-4 and J usage is TRBJ1-4, with 9 positions matching TRBD1. With V trimmed by 8 bases and J by 8 bases, 6 bases remained unmatched. The CDR3 loop spans 13 amino acids. CDR3 region: CASGGTGYEKLFF. In DNA form, the CDR3 reads TGTGCCAGCGGGGGGACAGGGTACGAAAAACTGTTTTTT.

This chain links TRBV7-2 with TRBJ1-2, with a tentative D call TRBD1 (6 bases). The CDR3 sequence is 15 residues long. V shed 6 bases and J shed 1 base, with 15 bases lying between them. Germline V CDR1 and CDR2: SGHTA, FQGNSA. The DNA of the CDR3 is TGTGCCAGCAGGCGAATGACAGGATATAACTATGGCTACACCTTC. The encoded protein is CASRRMTGYNYGYTF.

This clonotype was recorded many times. V is TRBV15 and J is TRBJ2-1, with D maybe TRBD2 (6 bases). CDR1 LNHNV and CDR2 YYDKDF come from the germline V gene (reference sequence). The CDR3 runs to 17 residues. Trimming stripped 0 bases from V and 9 bases from J, with 21 bases between. Here the CDR3 reads CATSRDYGGAPDGEQFF. The CDR3 DNA follows: TGTGCCACCAGCAGAGATTACGGCGGGGCCCCGGATGGTGAGCAGTTCTTC.

This sequence joins TRBV5-1 and TRBJ2-6, with TRBD1 identical over 9 bases. Germline CDR1 is SGHRS and CDR2 is YFSETQ. V shed 1 base and J 0 bases; nucleotides not matched to a gene: 8. This CDR3 contains 19 residues. CDR3 loop: CASSLPWGTGTSGANVLTF. In DNA form, the CDR3 reads TGCGCCAGCAGCTTGCCCTGGGGGACAGGGACCTCTGGGGCCAACGTCCTGACTTTC.

The table lists this clonotype with a few counts. The gene calls are TRBV10-3 and TRBJ2-2; D uncertain. V lost 8 bases and J lost 2, with 12 bases in between. The CDR3 has 14 amino acids. Germline-derived CDR1 and CDR2 are ENHRY and SYGVKD. CDR3 in amino acids: CAILDPANTGELFF. The CDR3, as DNA: TGTGCCATCTTGGACCCCGCAAACACCGGGGAGCTGTTTTTT.

The CDR3 reads CAISEWWDTEAFF. The CDR3 bases are TGTGCCATCAGTGAGTGGTGGGACACTGAAGCTTTCTTT. This chain uses TRBV10-3 with TRBJ1-1, with D hard to call. The CDR3 runs to 13 residues. The ends were cut back, 1 base at V and 3 bases at J, with 6 bases in the middle. The germline gives CDR1 ENHRY, CDR2 SYGVKD.

The gene calls are TRBV4-3 and TRBJ1-2; possibly TRBD1 for D (6 bases). This CDR3 region has 15 residues. Germline CDR1 reads LGHNA; CDR2 reads YSLEER. V shed 4 bases and J shed 3 bases, with 15 bases lying between them. CDR3 in amino acids: CASSLNREGYYGYTF. Written as DNA, the CDR3 is TGCGCCAGCAGCCTAAACAGGGAGGGGTACTATGGCTACACCTTC.

J is TRBJ2-1 and V is TRBV3-1; D is unclear. The CDR3 runs 12 residues. Trimming removed 5 bases at V and 7 bases at J, with 9 bases between. Per germline, CDR1 LGHDT and CDR2 YNNKEL (reference sequence). The CDR3 DNA follows: TGTGCCAGCAGCTTGTACGAGAATGAGCAGTTCTTC. Protein product: CASSLYENEQFF.

The chain couples TRBV2 to TRBJ2-7; D tentatively reads TRBD1 or TRBD2 (5 bases each). Germline V gives CDR1 SNHLY, CDR2 FYNNEI. The germline V and J ends were trimmed by 8 bases and 2 bases, with 10 bases remaining between them. The CDR3 is 12 amino acids. In nucleotides, the CDR3 is TGTGCCAGCCGGGACGAAGCCTACGAGCAGTACTTC. It yields the protein CASRDEAYEQYF.

This clonotype was seen a few times. The chain is built from TRBV5-1 and TRBJ2-7; D ambiguous. In germline, CDR1 is SGHRS, CDR2 YFSETQ. V gave up 0 bases and J gave up 0 bases, with 7 bases separating them. This CDR3 spans 14 amino acids. CDR3 sequence: CASSLDPGSYEQYF. The CDR3 DNA reads TGCGCCAGCAGCTTGGATCCGGGCTCCTACGAGCAGTACTTC.

This chain connects TRBV15 to TRBJ2-3; 8 bases map to TRBD2. This CDR3 contains 15 residues. V was clipped by 3 bases and J by 2 bases; unmatched bases: 4. Germline V gene lookup returns CDR1 LNHNV and CDR2 YYDKDF (reference sequence). The CDR3 nucleotides read TGTGCCACCAGCAGCTGGACTAGCCCCACAGATACGCAGTATTTT. The encoded protein is CATSSWTSPTDTQYF.